These 7 T cell receptor beta chains originate from one sample sequenced in a study of graft-versus-host responses after intestinal transplantation. Graft tissue processing released intraepithelial and lamina propria lymphocytes. Only in-frame clones appear in the TCRdb table, and some are missing; sequencing was by immunoSEQ multiplex PCR. The sample shows about 14,000 clones, about 60% of them seen only once. The specimen was ileum tissue, collected 524 days after transplant. These receptors all stem from a human patient who received an intestinal transplant, so some T cells may come from the graft donor.

This clone has just a few counts. The rearrangement links TRBV11-2 to TRBJ1-4; possible D gene TRBD1, 5 bases. The CDR3 covers 13 residues. Per germline, CDR1 SGHAT and CDR2 FQNNGV. V was pared by 3 bases and J by 5 bases, with 7 bases between. The CDR3 bases are TGTGCCAGCAGCTTGGGGGGGAATGAAAAACTGTTTTTT. Its protein product is CASSLGGNEKLFF.

This clone was detected a few times. The chain has TRBV29-1 and TRBJ1-1, with TRBD1 matching over 9 bases. Germline CDR1 is SQVTM and CDR2 is ANQGSEA. Losses at the gene ends were 8 bases for V and 8 bases for J; bases not matched to a gene: 9. The CDR3 has 12 amino acids. CDR3 DNA sequence: TGCAGCTCGAACCGGGACAGGGCCGAAGCTTTCTTT. Translation gives CSSNRDRAEAFF.

The V gene is TRBV7-9, the J gene TRBJ2-2, with 13 bases fitting TRBD2. CDR1 and CDR2 (germline): SEHNR, FQNEAQ (reference sequence). V lost 5 bases and J lost 4; bases outside the gene matches: 7. This CDR3 region has 17 residues. CDR3 nucleotide sequence: TGTGCCAGCAGCCCGGGACTAGCGGGGACCAGCACCGGGGAGCTGTTTTTT. Translating gives CASSPGLAGTSTGELFF.

This chain joins TRBV2 and TRBJ1-1; D remains unclear. The germline CDR1 and CDR2 sequences are SNHLY and FYNNEI. This CDR3 spans 13 amino acids. Trimming took 0 bases from V and 8 from J, leaving 10 bases between them. In DNA, the CDR3 is TGTGCCAGCAGTGAAGCTCGGGGAGGAGAAGCTTTCTTT. It translates to CASSEARGGEAFF.

This chain links TRBV5-8 with TRBJ2-3, with TRBD2 matching 8 bases. V lost 4 bases, J lost 1 base, and 2 bases stayed unmatched. The CDR3 runs 14 residues. Germline values: CDR1 SGHTS, CDR2 YDEGEE. CDR3 loop: CASSRGLGTDTQYF. The CDR3 coding sequence is TGTGCCAGCAGCCGGGGACTAGGCACAGATACGCAGTATTTT.

This chain uses TRBV6-5 with TRBJ1-5; the D gene is possibly TRBD1 (6 bases). Germline CDR1 is MNHEY and CDR2 is SVGAGI. The CDR3 runs to 14 residues. The chain's CDR3 is CVTQGKPDLEPQHF. The CDR3, as DNA: TGTGTGACACAGGGAAAGCCTGATTTGGAGCCCCAGCATTTT.

The chain uses TRBV4-3 and TRBJ1-2; D may be TRBD1 (5 bases). The CDR3 consists of 15 residues. The V end lost 1 base, the J end lost 2 bases, and 11 bases lay between the germline ends. Germline lookup yields CDR1 LGHNA and CDR2 YSLEER. The CDR3 protein is CASSQAVTANYGYTF. In DNA form, the CDR3 reads TGCGCCAGCAGCCAAGCTGTGACAGCGAACTATGGCTACACCTTC.